This TCR beta chain emerged from a study of T-cell memory formation after mild COVID-19. The study's findings and limits: The pre-infection memory compartment contained some responding clones, suggesting cross-reactive memory joined. Later expanders leaned CD4+, whereas clones that contracted between day 15 and 85 were balanced CD4/CD8. Unconfirmed was the SARS-CoV-2 specificity of second-wave clones that peaked on day 37.

5'RACE, which relied on constant-segment primers, yielded TCR alpha and TCR beta cDNA libraries carrying sample barcodes and UMIs. TCRdb processed the 5' RACE reads anew with MiXCR; each CDR3 protein has one entry. Found here are about 130,000 distinct CDR3 sequences, roughly 15% of them singletons; the top ten hold approximately 14%. V gave up 5 bases and J gave up 2 bases; unmatched junction bases: 8. The CDR3 has 15 amino acids. CDR1 is SSHAT and CDR2 is FNYEAQ in the germline V gene (reference sequence). Turning to this clonotype: What it recognizes is unknown.

The TCR was taken from an adult woman who had mild COVID-19 (a few samples of this study predate the infection). Cell type and time point are not known. The rearrangement joins TRBV7-7 to TRBJ2-5; 7 bases are a match to TRBD1. Input material: PBMCs or a T cell subset sorted from them (not recorded which). DNA of the CDR3: TGTGCCAGCAGCGTGCCCGGGACAGCACAAGAGACCCAGTACTTC. Its protein is CASSVPGTAQETQYF.